Included here is one T cell receptor (beta chain) sequence, with context. Clones were sequenced by immunoSEQ multiplex PCR, and TCRdb holds only the in-frame ones, with some missing. The sample contains 100,000 to 150,000 clones, around nine tenths of which appear only once. This sample stems from a study of blood T cell repertoires in COVID-19. On the study more broadly: In each case, the material was cDNA or gDNA derived from T cells, B-cell-depleted T cells, or PBMCs.

The CDR3 has 15 amino acids. V lost 4 bases, J lost 6 bases, and 10 bases stayed unmatched. The germline V gene encodes CDR1 LNHDA and CDR2 SQIVND (reference sequence). The genes are TRBV19 and TRBJ2-3; 7 bases match TRBD1. The sample comprised peripheral blood. The sequence was collected from an elderly woman with acute or convalescent COVID-19. DNA for the CDR3: TGTGCCAGTAGTAAAAGGAGGACAGGAGACGATACGCAGTATTTT. Its translation: CASSKRRTGDDTQYF.